This T cell receptor (beta chain) was documented in a study of PD-L1 blockade in urothelial cancer. The CDR3 totals 15 residues. Germline V lookup: CDR1 SGHTA, CDR2 FQGTGA. V lost 2 bases to trimming and J lost 2 bases, with 12 bases between them. Time point in this sample: pretreatment peripheral blood. TCRdb's copy holds only in-frame clones and misses some; the assay was immunoSEQ multiplex PCR. Found here are tens of thousands of clones, 85% of them singletons; the top ten hold 6.7%. The chain recombines TRBV7-3 with TRBJ2-5; possible D gene TRBD2, 5 bases. This sequence was found in a man aged 40-55 years with urothelial cancer. This sample comprised PBMCs, obtained around atezolizumab (anti-PD-L1) treatment. CDR3 protein: CASSLGQWTQETQYF. CDR3 coding DNA: TGTGCCAGCAGCTTAGGCCAGTGGACTCAAGAGACCCAGTACTTC.